This T cell receptor beta chain comes out of a study of patients and donors after allogeneic stem cell transplantation. CDR1 SGHTA and CDR2 FQGNSA come from the germline V gene. CDR3 size: 15 residues. After removal of 5 bases from V and 7 bases from J, the junction contained 13 bases not matched to a gene. One entry per CDR3 protein results from TCRdb running MiXCR on the RT-PCR reads. The sample yields about 200,000 distinct CDR3 sequences, approximately 41% seen once. The V gene is TRBV7-2, the J gene TRBJ2-5, with 7 bases lining up with TRBD2. The receptor was derived from a human donor who was either an allogeneic HSCT recipient or a stem cell or donor lymphocyte infusion donor (not recorded which). It is not recorded whose cells these are; they may come from a transplant donor. The sequencing sample was made of blood, either unsorted or a sorted T cell fraction (not recorded which). This chain's CDR3 is CASSTTPGLRGTQYF. The CDR3 DNA sequence: TGTGCCAGCAGCACCACCCCGGGACTAAGGGGGACCCAGTACTTC. Full variable domain (outside the CDR3, taken from reference TRBV7-2 and TRBJ2-5): GAGVSQSPSNKVTEKGKDVELRCDPISGHTALYWYRQSLGQGLEFLIYFQGNSAPDKSGLPSDRFSAERTGGSVSTLTIQRTQQEDSAVYLCASSTTPGLRGTQYFGPGTRLLVL.